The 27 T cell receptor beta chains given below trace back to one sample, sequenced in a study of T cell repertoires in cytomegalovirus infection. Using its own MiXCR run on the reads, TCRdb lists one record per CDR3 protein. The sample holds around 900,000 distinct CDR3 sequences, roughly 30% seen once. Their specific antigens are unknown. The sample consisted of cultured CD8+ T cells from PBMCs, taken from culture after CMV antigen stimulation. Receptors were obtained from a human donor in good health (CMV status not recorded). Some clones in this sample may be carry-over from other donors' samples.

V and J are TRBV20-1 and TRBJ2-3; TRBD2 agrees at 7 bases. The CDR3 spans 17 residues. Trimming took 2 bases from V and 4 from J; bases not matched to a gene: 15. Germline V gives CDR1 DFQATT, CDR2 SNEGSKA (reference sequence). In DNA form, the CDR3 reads TGCAGTGCTAGATTTACCCTGGGGGGGGGTCGCGCAGATACGCAGTATTTT. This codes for CSARFTLGGGRADTQYF.

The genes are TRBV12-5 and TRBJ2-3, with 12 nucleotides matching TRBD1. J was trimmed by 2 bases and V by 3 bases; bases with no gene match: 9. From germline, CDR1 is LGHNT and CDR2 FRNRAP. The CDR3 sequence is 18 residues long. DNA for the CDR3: TGTGCTAGTGGTTTTGGGACAGGGGGCCGGTGGGACACAGATACGCAGTATTTT. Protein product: CASGFGTGGRWDTDTQYF. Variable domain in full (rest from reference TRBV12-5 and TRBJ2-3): DARVTQTPRHKVTEMGQEVTMRCQPILGHNTVFWYRQTMMQGLELLAYFRNRAPLDDSGMPKDRFSAEMPDATLATLKIQPSEPRDSAVYFCASGFGTGGRWDTDTQYFGPGTRLTVL.

The DNA for the CDR3 is TGTGCCACCGCACAGGGGTCCAATCAGCCCCAGCATTTT. Its translation is CATAQGSNQPQHF. J is TRBJ1-5 and V is TRBV24-1, with 7 bases lining up with TRBD1. Germline V gene data show CDR1 as KGHDR and CDR2 as SFDVKD. Germline trimming cut 9 bases from V and 3 bases from J; bases unmatched to any gene: 4. The CDR3 is 13 residues long.

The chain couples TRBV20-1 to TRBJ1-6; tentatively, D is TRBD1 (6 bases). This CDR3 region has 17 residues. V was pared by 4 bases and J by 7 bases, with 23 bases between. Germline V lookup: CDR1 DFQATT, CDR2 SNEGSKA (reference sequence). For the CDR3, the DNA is TGCAGTGCTATACTAGGGTCGAGGACAGCCCAAAATTCACCCCTCCACTTT. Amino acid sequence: CSAILGSRTAQNSPLHF.

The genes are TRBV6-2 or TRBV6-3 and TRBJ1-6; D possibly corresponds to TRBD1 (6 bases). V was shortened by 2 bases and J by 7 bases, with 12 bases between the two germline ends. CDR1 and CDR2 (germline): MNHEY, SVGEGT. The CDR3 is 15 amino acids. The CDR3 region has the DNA TGTGCCAGCAGTTACGTACAGGGCCGAAATTCACCCCTCCACTTT. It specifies CASSYVQGRNSPLHF.

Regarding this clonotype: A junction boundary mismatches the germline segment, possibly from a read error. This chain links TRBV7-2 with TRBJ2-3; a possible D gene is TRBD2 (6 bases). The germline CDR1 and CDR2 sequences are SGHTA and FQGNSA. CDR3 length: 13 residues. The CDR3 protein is CVSSLRETDTQYF. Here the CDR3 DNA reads TGTGTCAGCAGCTTACGGGAGACAGATACGCAGTATTTT.

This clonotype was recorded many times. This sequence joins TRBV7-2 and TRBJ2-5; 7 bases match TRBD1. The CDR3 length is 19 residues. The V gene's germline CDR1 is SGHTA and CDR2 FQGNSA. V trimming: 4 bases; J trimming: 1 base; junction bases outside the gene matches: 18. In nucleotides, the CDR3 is TGTGCCAGCAGCTCGCCGCAAACAGGGGCCTTTACCCTCCAAGAGACCCAGTACTTC. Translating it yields CASSSPQTGAFTLQETQYF.

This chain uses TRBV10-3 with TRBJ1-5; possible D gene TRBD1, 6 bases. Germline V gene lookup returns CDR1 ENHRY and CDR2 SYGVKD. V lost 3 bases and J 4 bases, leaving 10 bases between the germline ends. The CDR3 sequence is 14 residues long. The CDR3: CAISDRGANQPQHF. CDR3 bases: TGTGCCATCAGTGATCGGGGGGCAAATCAGCCCCAGCATTTT.

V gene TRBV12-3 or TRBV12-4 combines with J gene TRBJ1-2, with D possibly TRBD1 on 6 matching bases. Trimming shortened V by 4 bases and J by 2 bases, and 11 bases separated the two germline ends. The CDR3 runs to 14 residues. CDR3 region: CASSSTGNNYGYTF. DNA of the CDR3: TGTGCCAGCAGTTCAACAGGGAACAACTATGGCTACACCTTC.

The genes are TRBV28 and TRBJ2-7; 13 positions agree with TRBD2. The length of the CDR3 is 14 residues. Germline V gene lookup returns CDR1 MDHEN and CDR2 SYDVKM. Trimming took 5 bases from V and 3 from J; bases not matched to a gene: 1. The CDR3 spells CASSRTSGGYEQYV. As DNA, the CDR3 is TGTGCCAGCAGTCGGACTAGCGGGGGCTACGAGCAGTACGTC.

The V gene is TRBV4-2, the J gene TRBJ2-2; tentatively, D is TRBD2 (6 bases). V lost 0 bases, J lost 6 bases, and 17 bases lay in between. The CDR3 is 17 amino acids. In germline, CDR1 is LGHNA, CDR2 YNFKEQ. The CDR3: CASSQDFGGVDAGELFF. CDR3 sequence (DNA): TGTGCCAGCAGCCAAGATTTCGGCGGGGTCGATGCCGGGGAGCTGTTTTTT.

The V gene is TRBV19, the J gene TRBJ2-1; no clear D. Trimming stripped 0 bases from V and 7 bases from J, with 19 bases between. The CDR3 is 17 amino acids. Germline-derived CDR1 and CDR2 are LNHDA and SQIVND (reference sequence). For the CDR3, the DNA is TGTGCCAGTAGTATAGATCAATCTACAGAGCTATGGAATGAGCAGTTCTTC. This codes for CASSIDQSTELWNEQFF.

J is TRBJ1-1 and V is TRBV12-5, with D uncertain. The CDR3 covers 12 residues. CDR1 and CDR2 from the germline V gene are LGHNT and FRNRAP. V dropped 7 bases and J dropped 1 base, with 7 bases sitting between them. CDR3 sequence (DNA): TGTGCTAGTGCCGTGGGGAACACTGAAGCTTTCTTT. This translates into CASAVGNTEAFF.

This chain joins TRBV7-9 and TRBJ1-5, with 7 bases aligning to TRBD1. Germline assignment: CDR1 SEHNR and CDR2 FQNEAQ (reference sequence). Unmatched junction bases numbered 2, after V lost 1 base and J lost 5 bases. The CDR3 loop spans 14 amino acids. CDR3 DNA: TGTGCCAGCAGCTTAGGGACAGGTTATCAGCCCCAGCATTTT. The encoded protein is CASSLGTGYQPQHF.

CDR3 bases: TGTGCCAGCAGCGACCGGAGTAGCTCCTATAATTCACCCCTCCACTTT. Its protein product is CASSDRSSSYNSPLHF. The J gene is TRBJ1-6, the V gene TRBV7-6; D gene ambiguous. CDR1 is SGHVS, CDR2 FNYEAQ, per germline. V was pared by 5 bases and J by 0 bases, with 11 bases between. The CDR3 extends over 16 amino acids.

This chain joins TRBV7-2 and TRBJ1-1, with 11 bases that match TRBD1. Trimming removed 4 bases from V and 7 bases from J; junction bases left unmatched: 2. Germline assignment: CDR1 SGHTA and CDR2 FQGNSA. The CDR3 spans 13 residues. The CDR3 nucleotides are TGTGCCAGCAGCTACGGGACAGGGGGTGAAGCTTTCTTT. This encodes CASSYGTGGEAFF. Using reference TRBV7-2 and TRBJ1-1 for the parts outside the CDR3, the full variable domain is GAGVSQSPSNKVTEKGKDVELRCDPISGHTALYWYRQSLGQGLEFLIYFQGNSAPDKSGLPSDRFSAERTGGSVSTLTIQRTQQEDSAVYLCASSYGTGGEAFFGQGTRLTVV.

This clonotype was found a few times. For the CDR3, the DNA is TGTGCCAGCAGCTTAACGATGGGAGGGCGGAACACTGAAGCTTTCTTT. This codes for CASSLTMGGRNTEAFF. The chain couples TRBV7-3 to TRBJ1-1, with D unclear. V gave up 0 bases and J gave up 1 base, with 12 bases separating them. In germline, CDR1 is SGHTA, CDR2 FQGTGA. This CDR3 spans 16 amino acids.

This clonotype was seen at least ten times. The chain's CDR3 is CASSQLYRSYNSPLHF. The CDR3 DNA sequence: TGTGCCAGCAGCCAACTTTATCGCTCCTATAATTCACCCCTCCACTTT. The chain recombines TRBV7-8 with TRBJ1-6; D is ambiguous. Trimming removed 5 bases from V and 0 bases from J, with 11 bases in between. The CDR3 runs to 16 residues. Germline V CDR1 and CDR2: SGHVS, FQNEAQ.

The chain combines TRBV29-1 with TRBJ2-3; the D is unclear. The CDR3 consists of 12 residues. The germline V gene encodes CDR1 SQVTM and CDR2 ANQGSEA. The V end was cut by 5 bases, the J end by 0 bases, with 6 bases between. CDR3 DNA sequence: TGCAGCGTTCCTGGGAGCACAGATACGCAGTATTTT. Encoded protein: CSVPGSTDTQYF.

The CDR3 region is CSARELGNTIYF. In DNA form, the CDR3 reads TGCAGTGCTAGAGAACTGGGAAACACCATATATTTT. This chain connects TRBV20-1 to TRBJ1-3; D remains unclear. The germline CDR1 and CDR2 sequences are DFQATT and SNEGSKA (reference sequence). Trimming took 0 bases from V and 4 from J, leaving 4 bases between them. The CDR3 has 12 residues.

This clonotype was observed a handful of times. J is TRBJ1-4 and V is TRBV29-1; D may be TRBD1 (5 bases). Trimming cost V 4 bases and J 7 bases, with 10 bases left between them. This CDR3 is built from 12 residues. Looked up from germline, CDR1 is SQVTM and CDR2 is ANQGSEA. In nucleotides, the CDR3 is TGCAGCGTTGCCGGGGCTGCTGAAAAACTGTTTTTT. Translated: CSVAGAAEKLFF.

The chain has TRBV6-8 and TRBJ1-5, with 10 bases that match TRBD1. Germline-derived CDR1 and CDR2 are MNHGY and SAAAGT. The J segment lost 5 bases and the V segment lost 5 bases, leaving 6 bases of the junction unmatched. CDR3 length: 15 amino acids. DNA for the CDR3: TGTGCCAGCAGTCAGAGCGGGACAGGGGATCAGCCCCAGCATTTT. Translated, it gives CASSQSGTGDQPQHF.

The CDR3 region has the DNA TGTGCCAGCAGCTCGTCAGGGGAATGGGAAGATACGCAGTATTTT. It specifies CASSSSGEWEDTQYF. The chain joins TRBV5-4 to TRBJ2-3, with D perhaps matching TRBD1 (6 bases). The CDR3 totals 15 residues. Per germline, CDR1 SGHNT and CDR2 YYREEE (reference sequence). V was pared by 3 bases and J by 5 bases, with 16 bases between.

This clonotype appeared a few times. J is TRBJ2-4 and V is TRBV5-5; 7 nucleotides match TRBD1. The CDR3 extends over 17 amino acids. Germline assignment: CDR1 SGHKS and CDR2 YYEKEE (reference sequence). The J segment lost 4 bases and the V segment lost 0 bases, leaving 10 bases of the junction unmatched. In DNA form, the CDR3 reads TGTGCCAGCAGCTTGGTAGTGGGGGACAGAGCAAAAAACATTCAGTACTTC. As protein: CASSLVVGDRAKNIQYF.

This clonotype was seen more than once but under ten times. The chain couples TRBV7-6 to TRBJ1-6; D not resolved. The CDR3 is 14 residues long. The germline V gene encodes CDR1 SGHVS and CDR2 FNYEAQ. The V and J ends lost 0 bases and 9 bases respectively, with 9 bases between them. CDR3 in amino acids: CASSLAEGTSPLHF. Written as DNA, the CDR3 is TGTGCCAGCAGCTTAGCAGAGGGAACTTCACCCCTCCACTTT.

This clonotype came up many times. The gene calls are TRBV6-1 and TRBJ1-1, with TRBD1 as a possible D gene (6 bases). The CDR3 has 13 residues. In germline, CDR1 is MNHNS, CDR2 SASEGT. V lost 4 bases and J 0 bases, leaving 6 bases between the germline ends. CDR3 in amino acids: CASSGTVNTEAFF. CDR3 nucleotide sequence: TGTGCCAGCAGTGGGACAGTGAACACTGAAGCTTTCTTT.

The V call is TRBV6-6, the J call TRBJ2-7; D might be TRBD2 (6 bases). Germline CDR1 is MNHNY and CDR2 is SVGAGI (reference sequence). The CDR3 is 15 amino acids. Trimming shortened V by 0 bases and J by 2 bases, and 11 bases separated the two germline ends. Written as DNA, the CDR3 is TGTGCCAGCAGTTACTCGTCGGGGGAGCCCTACGAGCAGTACGTC. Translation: CASSYSSGEPYEQYV.